This T cell receptor beta chain was sequenced for a study of patients and donors after allogeneic stem cell transplantation. The CDR3 is made up of 15 amino acids. CDR1 and CDR2 (germline): MNHEY, SVGAGI. V shed 4 bases and J 5 bases; nucleotides not matched to a gene: 9. TCRdb analysed the RT-PCR reads with MiXCR anew, one entry per CDR3 protein. The sample shows over 400,000 distinct CDR3 sequences, 16% of them seen only once. The TCR was taken from a human donor who was either an allogeneic HSCT recipient or a stem cell or donor lymphocyte infusion donor (not recorded which). It is not recorded whose cells these are; they may come from a transplant donor. The rearrangement links TRBV6-5 to TRBJ2-7, with 9 bases matching TRBD1. The material sequenced was blood, either unsorted or a sorted T cell fraction (not recorded which). The CDR3 DNA follows: TGTGCCAGCAGTTTGGGGACAGGGATTACCAACGAGCAGTACTTC. It yields the protein CASSLGTGITNEQYF.